This TCR beta chain emerged from a study of PD-L1 blockade in urothelial cancer. Study background: Starting in the mid-2010s, patients were given atezolizumab (1,200 mg intravenously every 3 weeks). There were a median of about 150,000 T cells in blood samples. Blood analysis was done at 3 weeks (second dose) and 6 weeks after treatment began.

TCRdb's copy holds only in-frame clones and misses some; the assay was immunoSEQ multiplex PCR. The sample lists tens of thousands of clones, about 80% seen once, with approximately 2.9% in the top ten. Trimming stripped 0 bases from V and 0 bases from J, with 15 bases between. The CDR3 has 18 residues. From germline, CDR1 is SGHTA and CDR2 FQGNSA. Concerning this clone: Its cognate antigen is unknown.

Study-wide points: In blood sampled pretreatment, TCR clonality below the median predicted better survival.

The sequencing used PBMCs, collected around atezolizumab (anti-PD-L1) treatment. The source of this sequence is a man in his 70s with urothelial cancer. The chain recombines TRBV7-2 with TRBJ1-3; a weak D match, TRBD1 (5 bases). The CDR3 loop reads CASSLAATAVISGNTIYF. The CDR3 DNA reads as TGTGCCAGCAGCTTAGCTGCGACAGCAGTCATCTCTGGAAACACCATATATTTT. The variable domain in full, with the rest retrieved from reference TRBV7-2 and TRBJ1-3, is GAGVSQSPSNKVTEKGKDVELRCDPISGHTALYWYRQSLGQGLEFLIYFQGNSAPDKSGLPSDRFSAERTGGSVSTLTIQRTQQEDSAVYLCASSLAATAVISGNTIYFGEGSWLTVV.